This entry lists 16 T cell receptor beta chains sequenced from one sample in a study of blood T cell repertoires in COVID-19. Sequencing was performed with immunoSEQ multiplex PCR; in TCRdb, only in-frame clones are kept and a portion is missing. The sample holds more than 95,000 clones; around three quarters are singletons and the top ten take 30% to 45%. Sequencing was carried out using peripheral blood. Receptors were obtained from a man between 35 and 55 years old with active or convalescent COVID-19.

The CDR3: CASSLAGTDGYTF. The CDR3 DNA reads as TGTGCCAGCAGCTTAGCGGGGACGGATGGCTACACCTTC. This rearrangement joins TRBV7-3 to TRBJ1-2; possibly TRBD1 for D (5 bases). Germline V gene sequence: CDR1 SGHTA, CDR2 FQGTGA. The CDR3 runs 13 residues. The ends were cut back, 2 bases at V and 6 bases at J, with 10 bases in the middle.

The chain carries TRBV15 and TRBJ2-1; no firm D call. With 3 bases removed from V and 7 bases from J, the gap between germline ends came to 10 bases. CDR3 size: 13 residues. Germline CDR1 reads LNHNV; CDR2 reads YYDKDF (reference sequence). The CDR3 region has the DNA TGTGCCACCAGCAGCGGTTTGAGTAATGAGCAGTTCTTC. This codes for CATSSGLSNEQFF.

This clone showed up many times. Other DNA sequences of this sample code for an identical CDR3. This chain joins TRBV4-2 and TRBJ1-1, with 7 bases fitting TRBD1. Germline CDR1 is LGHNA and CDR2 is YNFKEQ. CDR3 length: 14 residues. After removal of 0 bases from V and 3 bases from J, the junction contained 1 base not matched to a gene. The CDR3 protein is CASSQDQGDTEAFF. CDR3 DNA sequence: TGTGCCAGCAGCCAAGATCAGGGGGACACTGAAGCTTTCTTT.

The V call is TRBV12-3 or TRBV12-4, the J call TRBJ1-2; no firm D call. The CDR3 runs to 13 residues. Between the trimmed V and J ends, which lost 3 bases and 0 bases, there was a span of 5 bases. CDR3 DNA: TGTGCCAGCAGTTTGTCGTCTAACTATGGCTACACCTTC. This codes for CASSLSSNYGYTF.

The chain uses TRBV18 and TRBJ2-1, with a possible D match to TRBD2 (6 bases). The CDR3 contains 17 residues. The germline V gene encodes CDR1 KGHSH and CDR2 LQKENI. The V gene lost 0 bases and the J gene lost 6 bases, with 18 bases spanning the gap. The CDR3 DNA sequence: TGTGCCAGCTCACCACCGGTCTCCGGGAGAAGGGGCAATGAGCAGTTCTTC. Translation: CASSPPVSGRRGNEQFF. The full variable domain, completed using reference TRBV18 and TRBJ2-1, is NAGVMQNPRHLVRRRGQEARLRCSPMKGHSHVYWYRQLPEEGLKFMVYLQKENIIDESGMPKERFSAEFPKEGPSILRIQQVVRGDSAAYFCASSPPVSGRRGNEQFFGPGTRLTVL.

CDR3 protein: CASSLGWGQGIDTEAFF. The CDR3 nucleotides are TGTGCCAGCAGCTTGGGGTGGGGACAGGGGATCGACACTGAAGCTTTCTTT. The chain links TRBV5-4 to TRBJ1-1, with 10 bases aligning to TRBD1. CDR1 and CDR2 (germline): SGHNT, YYREEE (reference sequence). The V gene end was trimmed by 0 bases and the J gene end by 3 bases; junction bases not matched to a gene: 8. The CDR3 extends over 17 amino acids.

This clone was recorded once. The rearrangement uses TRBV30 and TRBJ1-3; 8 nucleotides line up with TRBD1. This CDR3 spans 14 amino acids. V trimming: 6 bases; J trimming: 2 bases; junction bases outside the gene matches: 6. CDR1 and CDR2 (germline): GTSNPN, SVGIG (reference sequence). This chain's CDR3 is CACFPTGAGNTIYF. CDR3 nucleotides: TGTGCCTGTTTCCCGACAGGGGCTGGAAACACCATATATTTT. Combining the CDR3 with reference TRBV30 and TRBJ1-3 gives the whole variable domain SQTIHQWPATLVQPVGSPLSLECTVEGTSNPNLYWYRQAAGRGLQLLFYSVGIGQISSEVPQNLSASRPQDRQFILSSKKLLLSDSGFYLCACFPTGAGNTIYFGEGSWLTVV.

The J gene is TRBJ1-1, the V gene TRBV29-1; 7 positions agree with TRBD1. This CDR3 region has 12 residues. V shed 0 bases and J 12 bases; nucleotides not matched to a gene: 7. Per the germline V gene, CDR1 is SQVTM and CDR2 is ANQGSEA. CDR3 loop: CSVEDLRTGTFF. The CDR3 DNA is TGCAGCGTTGAAGATCTCCGGACAGGAACTTTCTTT.

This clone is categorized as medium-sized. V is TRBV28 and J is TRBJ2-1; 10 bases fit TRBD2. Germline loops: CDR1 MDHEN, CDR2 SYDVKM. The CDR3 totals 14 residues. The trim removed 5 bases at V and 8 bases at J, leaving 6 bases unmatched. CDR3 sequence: CASSALAGEDEQFF. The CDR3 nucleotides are TGTGCCAGCAGTGCCCTAGCGGGGGAGGATGAGCAGTTCTTC.

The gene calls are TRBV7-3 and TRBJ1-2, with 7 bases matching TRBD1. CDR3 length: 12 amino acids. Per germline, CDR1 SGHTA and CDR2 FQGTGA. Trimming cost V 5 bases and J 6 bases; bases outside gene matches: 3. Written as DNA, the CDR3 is TGTGCCAGCAGCGTGGGGACAGATGGCTACACCTTC. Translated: CASSVGTDGYTF. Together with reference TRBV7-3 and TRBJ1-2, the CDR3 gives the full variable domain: GAGVSQTPSNKVTEKGKYVELRCDPISGHTALYWYRQSLGQGPEFLIYFQGTGAADDSGLPNDRFFAVRPEGSVSTLKIQRTERGDSAVYLCASSVGTDGYTFGSGTRLTVV.

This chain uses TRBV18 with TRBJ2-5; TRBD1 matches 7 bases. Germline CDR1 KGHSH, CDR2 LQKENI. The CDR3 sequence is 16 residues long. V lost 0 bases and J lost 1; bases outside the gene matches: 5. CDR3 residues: CASSPPIGTVQETQYF. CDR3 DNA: TGTGCCAGCTCACCACCTATTGGGACAGTCCAAGAGACCCAGTACTTC. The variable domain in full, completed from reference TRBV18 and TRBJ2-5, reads NAGVMQNPRHLVRRRGQEARLRCSPMKGHSHVYWYRQLPEEGLKFMVYLQKENIIDESGMPKERFSAEFPKEGPSILRIQQVVRGDSAAYFCASSPPIGTVQETQYFGPGTRLLVL.

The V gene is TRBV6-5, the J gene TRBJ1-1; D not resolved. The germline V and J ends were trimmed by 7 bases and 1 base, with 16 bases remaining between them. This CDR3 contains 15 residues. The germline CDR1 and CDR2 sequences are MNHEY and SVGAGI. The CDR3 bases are TGTGCCAGCACCGCCGGGTTTGGAGGGAACACTGAAGCTTTCTTT. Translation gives CASTAGFGGNTEAFF.

The CDR3, as DNA: TGCGCCAGCAGCCAAAGAGGACAGAACCAAGAGACCCAGTACTTC. Its protein product is CASSQRGQNQETQYF. The chain links TRBV4-1 to TRBJ2-5; perhaps TRBD1 as D (6 bases). Germline loops: CDR1 MGHRA, CDR2 YSYEKL. Trimming removed 2 bases from V and 0 bases from J, with 10 bases in between. The CDR3 sequence is 15 residues long.

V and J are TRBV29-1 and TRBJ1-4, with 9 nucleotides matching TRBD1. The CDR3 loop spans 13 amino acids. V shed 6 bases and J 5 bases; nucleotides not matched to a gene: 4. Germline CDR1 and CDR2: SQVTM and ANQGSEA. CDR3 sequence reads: CSVPGTGNEKLFF. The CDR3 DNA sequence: TGCAGCGTCCCCGGGACAGGGAATGAAAAACTGTTTTTT.

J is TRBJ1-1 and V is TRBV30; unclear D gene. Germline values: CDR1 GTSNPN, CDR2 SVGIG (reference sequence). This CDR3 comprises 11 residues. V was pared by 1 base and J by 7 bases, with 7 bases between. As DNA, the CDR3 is TGTGCCTGGAGTGAACTTTTTGAAGCTTTCTTT. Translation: CAWSELFEAFF.

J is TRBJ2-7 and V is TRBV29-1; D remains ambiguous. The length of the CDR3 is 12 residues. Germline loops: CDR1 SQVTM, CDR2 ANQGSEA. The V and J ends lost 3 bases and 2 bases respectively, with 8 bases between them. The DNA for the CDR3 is TGCAGCGTTGAGGCAAAACCCTACGAGCAGTACTTC. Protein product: CSVEAKPYEQYF.